This TCR beta chain was sequenced for a study of blood T cell repertoires in COVID-19. Germline V gene sequence: CDR1 KGHSH, CDR2 LQKENI. This CDR3 is 15 amino acids long. V shed 2 bases and J 6 bases; nucleotides not matched to a gene: 3. Sequenced by immunoSEQ multiplex PCR; TCRdb stores in-frame clones only, minus some. The sample lists some 60,000 clones, 70% to 90% seen once, with 1% in the top ten. The source of this sequence is a man aged 70-80 years with acute or convalescent COVID-19. The sequenced sample was peripheral blood. The rearrangement links TRBV18 to TRBJ1-5; 11 positions match TRBD1. Here the CDR3 reads CASSPGTGGSQPQHF. Here the CDR3 DNA reads TGTGCCAGCTCACCAGGGACAGGGGGTAGTCAGCCCCAGCATTTT.